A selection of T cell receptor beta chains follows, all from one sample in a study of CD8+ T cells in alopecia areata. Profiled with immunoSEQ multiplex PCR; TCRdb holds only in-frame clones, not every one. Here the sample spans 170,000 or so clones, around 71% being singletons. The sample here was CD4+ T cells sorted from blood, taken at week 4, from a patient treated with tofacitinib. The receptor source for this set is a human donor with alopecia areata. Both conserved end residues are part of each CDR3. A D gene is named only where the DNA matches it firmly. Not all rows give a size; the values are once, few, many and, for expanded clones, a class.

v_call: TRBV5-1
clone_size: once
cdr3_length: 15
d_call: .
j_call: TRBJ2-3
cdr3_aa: CASSLSSGSTDTQYF
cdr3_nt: TGCGCCAGCAGCTTGTCGTCAGGGAGCACAGATACGCAGTATTTT

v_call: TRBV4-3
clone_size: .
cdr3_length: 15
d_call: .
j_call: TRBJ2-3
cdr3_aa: CASSQESRGTDTQYF
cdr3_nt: TGCGCCAGCAGCCAAGAGTCACGGGGCACAGATACGCAGTATTTT

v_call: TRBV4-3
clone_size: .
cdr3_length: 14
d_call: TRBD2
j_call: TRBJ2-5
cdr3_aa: CASSPELAQETQYF
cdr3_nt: TGCGCCAGCAGCCCCGAACTAGCGCAAGAGACCCAGTACTTC

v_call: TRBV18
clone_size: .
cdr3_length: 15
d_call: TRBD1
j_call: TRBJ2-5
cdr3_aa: CASNSDRALGKTQYF
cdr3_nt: TGTGCCAGCAACTCGGACAGGGCCCTCGGGAAGACCCAGTACTTC

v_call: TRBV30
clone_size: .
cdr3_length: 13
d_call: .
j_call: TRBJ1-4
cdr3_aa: CARRGGNNEKLFF
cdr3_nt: TGTGCGCGGAGGGGGGGCAATAATGAAAAACTGTTTTTT

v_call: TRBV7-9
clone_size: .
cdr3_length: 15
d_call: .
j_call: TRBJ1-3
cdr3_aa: CASRSTGRRGNTIYF
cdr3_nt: TGTGCCAGCAGATCTACAGGAAGGCGGGGAAACACCATATATTTT

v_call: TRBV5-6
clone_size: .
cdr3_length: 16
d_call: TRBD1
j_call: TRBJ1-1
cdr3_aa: CASSSLIQGVGTEAFF
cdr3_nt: TGTGCCAGCAGCTCTTTGATACAGGGGGTAGGCACTGAAGCTTTCTTT

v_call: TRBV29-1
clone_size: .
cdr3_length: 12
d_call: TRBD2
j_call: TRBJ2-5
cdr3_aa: CSVGSGGETQYF
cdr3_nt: TGCAGCGTTGGTAGCGGGGGAGAGACCCAGTACTTC

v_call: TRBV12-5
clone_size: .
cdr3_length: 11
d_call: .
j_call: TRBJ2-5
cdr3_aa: CASGFWETQYF
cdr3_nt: TGTGCTAGTGGTTTTTGGGAGACCCAGTACTTC

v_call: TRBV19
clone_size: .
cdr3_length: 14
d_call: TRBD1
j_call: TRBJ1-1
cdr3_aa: CASSIYGQGDYTFF
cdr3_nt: TGTGCCAGTAGTATATACGGACAGGGGGATTATACTTTCTTT

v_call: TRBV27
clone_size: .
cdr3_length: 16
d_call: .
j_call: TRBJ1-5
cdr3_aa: CASSLRAGRAHQPQHF
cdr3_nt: TGTGCCAGCAGTTTAAGGGCCGGCAGGGCACATCAGCCCCAGCATTTT

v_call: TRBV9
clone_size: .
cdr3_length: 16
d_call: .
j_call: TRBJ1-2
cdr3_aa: CASSVLPGQGFGGYTF
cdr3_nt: TGTGCCAGCAGCGTACTTCCGGGACAAGGGTTTGGTGGCTACACCTTC

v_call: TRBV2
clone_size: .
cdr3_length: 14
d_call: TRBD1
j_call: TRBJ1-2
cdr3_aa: CANSRDRINYGYTF
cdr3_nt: TGTGCCAACAGCCGGGACAGGATTAACTATGGCTACACCTTC

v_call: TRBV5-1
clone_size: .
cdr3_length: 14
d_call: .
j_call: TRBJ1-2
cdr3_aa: CASSLETGNYGYTF
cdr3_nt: TGCGCCAGCAGCTTGGAAACAGGGAACTATGGCTACACCTTC

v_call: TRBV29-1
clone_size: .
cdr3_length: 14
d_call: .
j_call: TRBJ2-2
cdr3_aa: CSVGQLSNTGELFF
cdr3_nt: TGCAGCGTTGGCCAGCTTTCGAACACCGGGGAGCTGTTTTTT

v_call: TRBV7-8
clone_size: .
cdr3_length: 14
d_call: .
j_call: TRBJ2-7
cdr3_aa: CASRGQGGDGEQYF
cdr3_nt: TGTGCCAGCAGGGGCCAAGGGGGGGATGGCGAGCAGTACTTC

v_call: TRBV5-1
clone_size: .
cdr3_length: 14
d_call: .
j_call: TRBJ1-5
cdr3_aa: CASSLTSGNQPQHF
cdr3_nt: TGCGCCAGCAGCTTGACTTCAGGGAATCAGCCCCAGCATTTT

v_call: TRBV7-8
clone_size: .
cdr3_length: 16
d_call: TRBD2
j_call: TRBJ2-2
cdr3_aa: CASSLRTSRDTGELFF
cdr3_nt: TGTGCCAGCAGCTTAAGGACTAGTAGGGACACCGGGGAGCTGTTTTTT

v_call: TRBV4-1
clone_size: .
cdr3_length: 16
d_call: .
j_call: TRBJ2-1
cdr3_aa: CASSQIDLFSYNEQFF
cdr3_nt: TGCGCCAGCAGCCAGATAGACCTTTTCTCCTACAATGAGCAGTTCTTC

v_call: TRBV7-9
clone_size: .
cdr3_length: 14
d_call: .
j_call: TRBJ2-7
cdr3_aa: CASSSGGDLYEQYF
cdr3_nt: TGTGCCAGCAGCTCAGGGGGGGATCTCTACGAGCAGTACTTC

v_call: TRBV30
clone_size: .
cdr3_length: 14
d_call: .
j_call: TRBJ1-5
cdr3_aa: CAWSGTASNQPQHF
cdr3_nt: TGTGCCTGGAGTGGGACAGCCTCCAATCAGCCCCAGCATTTT

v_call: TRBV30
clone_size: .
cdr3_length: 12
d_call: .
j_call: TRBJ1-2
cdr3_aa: CAWSGRSYGYTF
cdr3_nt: TGTGCCTGGTCGGGGAGGAGCTATGGCTACACCTTC

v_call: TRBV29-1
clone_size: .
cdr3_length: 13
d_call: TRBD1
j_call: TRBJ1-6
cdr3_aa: CSDTGTGESPLHF
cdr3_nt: TGCAGCGATACCGGGACAGGAGAATCACCCCTCCACTTT

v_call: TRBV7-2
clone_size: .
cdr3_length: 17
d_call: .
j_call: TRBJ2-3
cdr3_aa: CASSPYPRAGFTDTQYF
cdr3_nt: TGTGCCAGCAGCCCCTACCCCCGGGCGGGGTTCACAGATACGCAGTATTTT

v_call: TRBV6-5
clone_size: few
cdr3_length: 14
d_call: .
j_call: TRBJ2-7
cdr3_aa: CASTSDRTGGEQYF
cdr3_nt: TGTGCCAGCACCTCGGACAGGACGGGAGGCGAGCAGTACTTC

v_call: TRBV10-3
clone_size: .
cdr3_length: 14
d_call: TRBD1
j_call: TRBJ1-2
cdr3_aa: CAIKTDRANYGYTF
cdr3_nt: TGTGCCATCAAGACGGACAGGGCCAACTATGGCTACACCTTC

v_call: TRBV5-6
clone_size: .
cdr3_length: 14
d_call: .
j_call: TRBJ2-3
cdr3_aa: CASSLLGPTDTQYF
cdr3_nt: TGTGCCAGCAGCTTGCTCGGGCCCACAGATACGCAGTATTTT

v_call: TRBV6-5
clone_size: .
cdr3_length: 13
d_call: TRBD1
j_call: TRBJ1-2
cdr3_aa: CASSRTGNYGYTF
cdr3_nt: TGTGCCAGCAGTCGGACAGGGAACTATGGCTACACCTTC

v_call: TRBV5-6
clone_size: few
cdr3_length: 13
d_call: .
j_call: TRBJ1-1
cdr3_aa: CASSLPMYTEAFF
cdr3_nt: TGTGCCAGCAGCCTCCCGATGTACACTGAAGCTTTCTTT

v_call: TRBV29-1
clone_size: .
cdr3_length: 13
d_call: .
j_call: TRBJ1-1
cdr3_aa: CSVGGRLNTEAFF
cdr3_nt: TGCAGCGTTGGTGGCAGGCTGAACACTGAAGCTTTCTTT

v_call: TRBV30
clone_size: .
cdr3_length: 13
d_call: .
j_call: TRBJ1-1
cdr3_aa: CAWTREGWTEAFF
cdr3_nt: TGTGCCTGGACCAGAGAAGGGTGGACTGAAGCTTTCTTT

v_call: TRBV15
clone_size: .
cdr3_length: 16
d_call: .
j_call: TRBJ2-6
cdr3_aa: CATSRGRSSGANVLTF
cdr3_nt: TGTGCCACCAGCAGAGGGCGTAGTTCCGGGGCCAACGTCCTGACTTTC

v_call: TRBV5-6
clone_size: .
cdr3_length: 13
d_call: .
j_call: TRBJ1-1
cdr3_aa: CASSRSGRAEAFF
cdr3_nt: TGTGCCAGCAGTCGTAGTGGGCGCGCTGAAGCTTTCTTT

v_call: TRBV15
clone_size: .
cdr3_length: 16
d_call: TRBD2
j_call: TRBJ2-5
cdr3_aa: CATSRERGGPTETQYF
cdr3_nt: TGTGCCACCAGCAGAGAGCGGGGGGGTCCCACAGAGACCCAGTACTTC

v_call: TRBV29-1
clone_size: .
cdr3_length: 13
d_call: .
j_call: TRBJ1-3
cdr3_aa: CSVHTGFGNTIYF
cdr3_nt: TGCAGCGTCCATACAGGATTTGGAAACACCATATATTTT

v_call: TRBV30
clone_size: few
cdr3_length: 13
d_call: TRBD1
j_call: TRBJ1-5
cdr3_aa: CAWSTGGNQPQHF
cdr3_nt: TGTGCCTGGAGTACAGGGGGCAATCAGCCCCAGCATTTT

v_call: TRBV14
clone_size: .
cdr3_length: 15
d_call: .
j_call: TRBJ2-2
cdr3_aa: CASSQVRVDSGELFF
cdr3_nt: TGTGCCAGCAGCCAAGTAAGGGTGGACAGCGGGGAGCTGTTTTTT

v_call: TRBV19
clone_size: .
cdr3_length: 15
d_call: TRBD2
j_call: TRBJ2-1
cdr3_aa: CASRVAGGQYNEQFF
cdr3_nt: TGTGCCAGTAGAGTAGCGGGGGGCCAGTACAATGAGCAGTTCTTC

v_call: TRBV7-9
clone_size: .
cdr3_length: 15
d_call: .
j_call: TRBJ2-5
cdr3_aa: CASSDNRVDRETQYF
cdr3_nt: TGTGCCAGCAGCGACAATAGGGTAGACCGAGAGACCCAGTACTTC

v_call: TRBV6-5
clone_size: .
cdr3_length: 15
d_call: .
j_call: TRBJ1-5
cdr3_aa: CASSYSGSSNQPQHF
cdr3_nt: TGTGCCAGCAGTTACTCGGGGAGCAGCAATCAGCCCCAGCATTTT

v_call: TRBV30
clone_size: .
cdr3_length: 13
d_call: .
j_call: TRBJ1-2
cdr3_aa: CAWSVASGMGYTF
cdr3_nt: TGTGCCTGGAGTGTAGCGTCGGGAATGGGCTACACCTTC

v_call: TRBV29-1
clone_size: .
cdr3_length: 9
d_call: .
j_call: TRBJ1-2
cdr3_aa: CSVDIGYTF
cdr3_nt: TGCAGCGTTGACATAGGCTACACCTTC

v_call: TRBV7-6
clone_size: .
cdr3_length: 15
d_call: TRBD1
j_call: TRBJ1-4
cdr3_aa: CASSADGQGNEKLFF
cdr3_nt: TGTGCCAGCAGCGCGGATGGACAGGGCAATGAAAAACTGTTTTTT

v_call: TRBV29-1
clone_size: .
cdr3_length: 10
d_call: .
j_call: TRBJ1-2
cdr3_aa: CSVEEGGYTF
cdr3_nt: TGCAGCGTTGAAGAAGGCGGCTACACCTTC

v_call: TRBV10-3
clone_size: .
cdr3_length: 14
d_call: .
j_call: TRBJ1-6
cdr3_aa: CAISGGNGDSPLHF
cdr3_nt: TGTGCCATCAGTGGGGGGAATGGGGATTCACCCCTCCACTTT